This TCR beta chain was sequenced during a study of cytomegalovirus exposure and HLA in healthy donors. Primers for the PCR totalled 60 Vbeta and 13 Jbeta. TCRdb keeps only in-frame clones here, not all; method: immunoSEQ multiplex PCR. The sample records about 160,000 clones, 82% being singletons. CDR1 is MDHEN and CDR2 is SYDVKM in the germline V gene. V was trimmed by 5 bases and J by 3 bases, leaving 10 bases between them. CDR3 length: 13 residues. The source is a girl between 10 and 17 years old in good health and CMV-seropositive. The rearrangement joins TRBV28 to TRBJ1-2; perhaps TRBD1 as D (5 bases). The specimen was PBMCs. CDR3 nucleotide sequence: TGTGCCAGCAGTCTCCCGGGGGACTATGGCTACACCTTC. Translating gives CASSLPGDYGYTF.